The 26 T cell receptor beta chains reported below all come from one sample, sequenced in a study of control samples from healthy donors and cancer patients. TCRdb keeps only in-frame clones here, not all; method: immunoSEQ multiplex PCR. The sample lists about 220,000 clones, 85% to 95% occurring once. Source material: blood. Receptor source: a middle-aged man in good health.

The rearrangement links TRBV6-5 to TRBJ1-3; D gene unclear. The CDR3 sequence is 14 residues long. Trimming left V 5 bases short and J 0 bases short, with 8 bases between. Looked up from germline, CDR1 is MNHEY and CDR2 is SVGAGI. As DNA, the CDR3 is TGTGCCAGCAGTCCTTCTTTCTCTGGAAACACCATATATTTT. Translated: CASSPSFSGNTIYF.

The rearrangement joins TRBV18 to TRBJ1-1, with D perhaps TRBD1 (5 bases). Trimming shortened V by 3 bases and J by 6 bases, and 23 bases separated the two germline ends. Germline lookup yields CDR1 KGHSH and CDR2 LQKENI. The CDR3 runs 17 residues. The CDR3 sequence: CASSPFHREVRGSEAFF. The CDR3 region has the DNA TGTGCCAGCTCACCCTTTCACCGGGAAGTAAGGGGTTCTGAAGCTTTCTTT.

The chain couples TRBV10-3 to TRBJ2-7; TRBD2 matches at 9 bases. CDR3 size: 13 residues. V lost 10 bases, J lost 3 bases, and 7 bases stayed unmatched. In germline, CDR1 is ENHRY, CDR2 SYGVKD. CDR3 protein: CASAGTSHYEQYF. Here the CDR3 DNA reads TGTGCCAGTGCCGGGACTAGCCACTACGAGCAGTACTTC.

A single count supports this clone. The chain employs TRBV2 and TRBJ1-5; 9 positions agree with TRBD1. CDR3 length: 14 residues. Per the germline V gene, CDR1 is SNHLY and CDR2 is FYNNEI. V trimming: 9 bases; J trimming: 5 bases; junction bases outside the gene matches: 8. The CDR3 loop reads CASCRDRDYQPQHF. DNA for the CDR3: TGTGCCAGTTGCCGGGACAGGGATTATCAGCCCCAGCATTTT.

This CDR3 is CASSPGAPYEQYF. The CDR3 DNA sequence: TGTGCCAGCAGCCCCGGGGCCCCCTACGAGCAGTACTTC. The rearrangement joins TRBV6-5 to TRBJ2-7, with D perhaps matching TRBD1 or TRBD2 (5 bases each). The length of the CDR3 is 13 residues. CDR1 is MNHEY, CDR2 SVGAGI, per germline. V was shortened by 6 bases and J by 2 bases, with 11 bases between the two germline ends.

J is TRBJ2-1 and V is TRBV5-6, with 7 bases identical to TRBD1. The J segment lost 0 bases and the V segment lost 6 bases, leaving 9 bases of the junction unmatched. The CDR3 is 16 residues long. Per germline, CDR1 SGHDT and CDR2 YYEEEE. In DNA, the CDR3 is TGTGCCAGCAACCGAGGGGGACAGAGCTCCTACAATGAGCAGTTCTTC. Translated, it gives CASNRGGQSSYNEQFF.

The V and J genes are TRBV9 and TRBJ2-3; weak D call: TRBD1 (5 bases). The germline CDR1 and CDR2 sequences are SGDLS and YYNGEE. The CDR3 runs 15 residues. Trimming took off 0 bases at V and 0 bases at J, with 8 bases between the two ends. In DNA, the CDR3 is TGTGCCAGCAGCGTAGGAAGGGGTAGCACAGATACGCAGTATTTT. It codes for CASSVGRGSTDTQYF.

The gene calls are TRBV18 and TRBJ1-1, with unresolved D. V lost 4 bases, J lost 1 base, and 4 bases lay in between. CDR3 length: 12 residues. CDR1 and CDR2 from the germline V gene are KGHSH and LQKENI. The CDR3 DNA reads as TGTGCCAGCTCACAGGAGAACACTGAAGCTTTCTTT. Protein sequence: CASSQENTEAFF.

The table lists this clone with a count of one. V is TRBV7-9 and J is TRBJ1-4; tentative D call: TRBD1 (5 bases). Germline values: CDR1 SEHNR, CDR2 FQNEAQ (reference sequence). V dropped 4 bases and J dropped 8 bases, with 14 bases sitting between them. This CDR3 comprises 14 residues. DNA for the CDR3: TGTGCCAGCAGCTCAGGGCAGGGCGGGGAAAAACTGTTTTTT. Amino acid sequence: CASSSGQGGEKLFF.

The J gene is TRBJ1-2, the V gene TRBV7-2; D remains ambiguous. V lost 5 bases, J lost 2 bases, and 12 bases lay in between. CDR3 size: 14 residues. The germline CDR1 and CDR2 sequences are SGHTA and FQGNSA. CDR3: CASSQGIFNYGYTF. CDR3 DNA sequence: TGTGCCAGCAGCCAAGGAATCTTCAACTATGGCTACACCTTC.

The V gene is TRBV7-9, the J gene TRBJ2-2; perhaps TRBD1 as D (6 bases). The CDR3 is 15 residues long. Trimming stripped 1 base from V and 4 bases from J, with 10 bases between. CDR1 is SEHNR and CDR2 is FQNEAQ in the germline V gene (reference sequence). CDR3 coding DNA: TGTGCCAGCAGCTTAGGGACAGCATTCACCGGGGAGCTGTTTTTT. It is translated as CASSLGTAFTGELFF.

This sequence joins TRBV20-1 and TRBJ2-7, with D hard to call. The germline gives CDR1 DFQATT, CDR2 SNEGSKA (reference sequence). The CDR3 totals 11 residues. Trimming cost V 6 bases and J 5 bases, with 11 bases left between them. The CDR3 nucleotides are TGCAGTGCAGTGCTCGGCGACGAGCAGTACTTC. This sequence encodes CSAVLGDEQYF.

The chain employs TRBV5-4 and TRBJ2-5; 7 nucleotides agree with TRBD1. The CDR3 covers 15 residues. Per germline, CDR1 SGHNT and CDR2 YYREEE (reference sequence). Trimming at V came to 4 bases and at J to 2 bases, leaving 8 bases not matched to a gene. DNA for the CDR3: TGTGCCAGCAGCAAGGACAGGTCCACGCAAGAGACCCAGTACTTC. Its translation: CASSKDRSTQETQYF.

This sequence joins TRBV27 and TRBJ2-2; tentatively, D is TRBD2 (5 bases). The germline V and J ends were trimmed by 3 bases and 3 bases, with 14 bases remaining between them. CDR3 size: 16 residues. Germline values: CDR1 MNHEY, CDR2 SMNVEV (reference sequence). CDR3 nucleotide sequence: TGTGCCAGCAGTTTGCGAGGGCCAATAGACACCGGGGAGCTGTTTTTT. This encodes CASSLRGPIDTGELFF.

This clone occurred once. CDR3 nucleotide sequence: TGCGCCAGCAGCCAAGATAGACAGAGCAATCAGCCCCAGCATTTT. Its translation is CASSQDRQSNQPQHF. The rearrangement links TRBV4-3 to TRBJ1-5; D perhaps matches TRBD1 (5 bases). Germline V gives CDR1 LGHNA, CDR2 YSLEER. This CDR3 is built from 15 residues. Trimming cost V 0 bases and J 1 base, with 7 bases left between them.

The chain has TRBV15 and TRBJ2-5; TRBD1 matches 7 bases. Germline V gives CDR1 LNHNV, CDR2 YYDKDF (reference sequence). The CDR3 has 14 amino acids. V gave up 3 bases and J gave up 5 bases; unmatched junction bases: 6. The CDR3 protein is CATSSILRGETQYF. CDR3 nucleotide sequence: TGTGCCACCAGCAGTATACTCAGGGGGGAGACCCAGTACTTC.

The chain links TRBV24-1 to TRBJ1-4; D may be TRBD1 (5 bases). Trimming pared 2 bases from V and 6 bases from J, leaving 12 bases between. The CDR3 totals 15 residues. CDR1 and CDR2 (germline): KGHDR, SFDVKD. CDR3 residues: CATSDSRDGDEKLFF. The CDR3 bases are TGTGCCACCAGTGATTCGAGGGACGGGGATGAAAAACTGTTTTTT.

The chain is built from TRBV14 and TRBJ2-3; 9 positions agree with TRBD2. The CDR3 consists of 13 residues. V lost 9 bases and J lost 4; bases outside the gene matches: 5. The germline V gene encodes CDR1 SGHDN and CDR2 FVKESK. The CDR3 nucleotides read TGTGCCAGTGGATTAGCGGGGGCAGATACGCAGTATTTT. This gives the protein CASGLAGADTQYF.

This rearrangement joins TRBV4-2 to TRBJ1-2; D gene uncertain. Germline V lookup: CDR1 LGHNA, CDR2 YNFKEQ. V was cut by 6 bases and J by 1 base, with 12 bases left in between. The CDR3 extends over 14 amino acids. The CDR3 DNA follows: TGTGCCAGCAGTCCCCAGGTTGGTAACTATGGCTACACCTTC. This gives the protein CASSPQVGNYGYTF.

The gene calls are TRBV4-3 and TRBJ1-1; D is unresolved. The CDR3 is 13 residues long. V shed 2 bases and J shed 1 base, with 5 bases lying between them. Per germline, CDR1 LGHNA and CDR2 YSLEER. The CDR3 spells CASSQSPNTEAFF. In DNA form, the CDR3 reads TGCGCCAGCAGCCAAAGCCCGAACACTGAAGCTTTCTTT.

The CDR3 region has the DNA TGCGCCAGCAGCTGGGCTACTAGCGGGGACGAGCAGTACTTC. This encodes CASSWATSGDEQYF. This chain joins TRBV5-1 and TRBJ2-7; 10 bases align to TRBD2. The length of the CDR3 is 14 residues. Losses at the gene ends were 3 bases for V and 5 bases for J; bases not matched to a gene: 5. Germline V gene lookup returns CDR1 SGHRS and CDR2 YFSETQ.

The chain joins TRBV4-1 to TRBJ2-4, with D unclear. CDR1 and CDR2 (germline): MGHRA, YSYEKL. Deletions cut 4 bases from V and 5 bases from J, with 12 bases between. CDR3 length: 14 amino acids. CDR3 sequence: CASSRLDTENIQYF. CDR3 coding DNA: TGCGCCAGCAGCCGATTGGATACGGAAAACATTCAGTACTTC.

The rearrangement joins TRBV4-1 to TRBJ2-7; D ambiguous. Trimming removed 3 bases at V and 0 bases at J, with 18 bases between. Germline loops: CDR1 MGHRA, CDR2 YSYEKL. The CDR3 is made up of 17 amino acids. For the CDR3, the DNA is TGCGCCAGCAGCCATCCCCTCACCCGGAGTAGCTCCTACGAGCAGTACTTC. As protein: CASSHPLTRSSSYEQYF.

The J gene is TRBJ1-2, the V gene TRBV29-1; D might be TRBD1 (5 bases). Between the trimmed V and J ends, which lost 7 bases and 4 bases, there was a span of 16 bases. The germline V gene encodes CDR1 SQVTM and CDR2 ANQGSEA. The CDR3 is 13 residues long. The CDR3 sequence: CSAGTGILYGYTF. The CDR3, as DNA: TGCAGCGCCGGAACAGGAATTCTCTATGGCTACACCTTC.

The V call is TRBV3-1 (or the pseudogene TRBV3-2), the J call TRBJ2-1, with 7 bases fitting TRBD1. CDR1 is LGHDT and CDR2 is YNNKEL in the germline V gene (reference sequence). This CDR3 spans 12 amino acids. After removal of 4 bases from V and 9 bases from J, the junction contained 3 bases not matched to a gene. The CDR3 DNA sequence: TGTGCCAGCAGCCGGGGACAGACTGAGCAGTTCTTC. It specifies CASSRGQTEQFF.

This sequence joins TRBV29-1 and TRBJ1-2; D ambiguous. Germline V gene sequence: CDR1 SQVTM, CDR2 ANQGSEA. V was shortened by 4 bases and J by 3 bases, with 6 bases between the two germline ends. This CDR3 region has 11 residues. This CDR3 reads CSVGADYGYTF. The DNA for the CDR3 is TGCAGCGTTGGGGCGGACTATGGCTACACCTTC. Supplemented by reference TRBV29-1 and TRBJ1-2, the full variable domain reads SAVISQKPSRDICQRGTSLTIQCQVDSQVTMMFWYRQQPGQSLTLIATANQGSEATYESGFVIDKFPISRPNLTFSTLTVSNMSPEDSSIYLCSVGADYGYTFGSGTRLTVV.